A selection of T cell receptor beta chains follows, all from one sample in a study of blood T cell repertoires in COVID-19. Assay used: immunoSEQ multiplex PCR; TCRdb lists only in-frame clones, some missing. The data hold fewer than 400,000 clones, with 85% to 90% observed a single time. Sequences were obtained from peripheral blood. The source of these receptors is a woman in her thirties with COVID-19, enrolled during active disease. Each CDR3 is given with its conserved first and last residue. D genes are given only for firm matches. Some rows have no size entry. The others give once, few or many, or a class for an expanded clone.

>TRBV30|.|TRBJ1-5|TRBD1
TGTGCCTGGAGTCCCGACACAGGGGGCAATCAGCCCCAGCATTTT
CAWSPDTGGNQPQHF
>TRBV4-1|.|TRBJ2-7|TRBD2
TGCGCCAGCAGCCAAGAGGCCGGACTAGCGGGGTCCTACGAGCAGTACTTC
CASSQEAGLAGSYEQYF
>TRBV19|.|TRBJ2-1|.
TGTGCCAGTAGTATAGGGGGCGGCGATGAGCAGTTCTTC
CASSIGGGDEQFF
>TRBV6-5|.|TRBJ1-4|TRBD1
TGTGCCAGCTCAATCAGGGGGAGTGAAAAACTGTTTTTT
CASSIRGSEKLFF
>TRBV29-1|.|TRBJ1-1|.
TGCAGCGTTGGGGCAGATCCGAACACTGAAGCTTTCTTT
CSVGADPNTEAFF
>TRBV12-3/TRBV12-4|.|TRBJ2-2|.
TGTGCCAGCAGTTTAGGAGGCCCCGGGGAGCTGTTTTTT
CASSLGGPGELFF
>TRBV27|.|TRBJ2-6|.
TGTGCCAGCAGTCCCTCGTTCTCTGGGGCCAACGTCCTGACTTTC
CASSPSFSGANVLTF
>TRBV5-1|.|TRBJ2-3|TRBD1
TGCGCCAGCAGCAGACGACAGGGAGAGGGGACCACAGATACGCAGTATTTT
CASSRRQGEGTTDTQYF
>TRBV2|.|TRBJ1-6|TRBD1
TGTGCCAGCAGTCCCCCCGGGACAGGGGGTTCACCCCTCCACTTT
CASSPPGTGGSPLHF
>TRBV5-1|.|TRBJ1-2|TRBD1
TGCGCCAGCAGCTTGGAACCCGGACAGGGAATAAGTTATGGGTATGGCTACACCTTC
CASSLEPGQGISYGYGYTF
>TRBV6-5|.|TRBJ2-5|TRBD1
TGTGCCAGCAGTCCCCCGGGACAGCAAGAGACCCAGTACTTC
CASSPPGQQETQYF
>TRBV5-1|.|TRBJ1-2|.
TGCGCCAGCAGCACTAGGGGGTATGGCTACACCTTC
CASSTRGYGYTF
>TRBV3-1/TRBV3-2|.|TRBJ2-2|.
TGTGCCAGCAGCCAATCCGACAGGCGCGCGAACACCGGGGAGCTGTTTTTT
CASSQSDRRANTGELFF
>TRBV2|.|TRBJ1-5|TRBD1
TGTGCCACCTCCTTTATGACAGGGAAGGGGCAGCCCCAGCATTTT
CATSFMTGKGQPQHF
>TRBV13|.|TRBJ1-6|.
TGTGCCAGCAGCTTAACGACAGACGGATATAATTCACCCCTCCACTTT
CASSLTTDGYNSPLHF
>TRBV4-3|.|TRBJ1-2|.
TGCGCCAGCAGCCATTCCTCCGGGGACTATTCATATGGCTACACCTTC
CASSHSSGDYSYGYTF
>TRBV2|.|TRBJ2-5|TRBD1
TGTGCCAGCACCATACAGGGGGGCCAAGAGACCCAGTACTTC
CASTIQGGQETQYF
>TRBV5-1|.|TRBJ2-3|.
TGCGCCAGCAGCTTGGACCAAAAACACACAGATACGCAGTATTTT
CASSLDQKHTDTQYF
>TRBV3-1/TRBV3-2|.|TRBJ2-3|.
TGTGCCAGCAGCCAGCAGGGTCGCACAGATACGCAGTATTTT
CASSQQGRTDTQYF
>TRBV19|once|TRBJ1-1|.
TGTGCCAGTAGGTCCGCCGGGAACACTGAAGCTTTCTTT
CASRSAGNTEAFF
>TRBV11-3|few|TRBJ2-2|.
TGTGCCAGCAGCTTAGGAGTTGCTGGGGAGCTGTTTTTT
CASSLGVAGELFF
>TRBV28|once|TRBJ1-1|.
TGTGCCAGCACCCAAATAACCGACAGTTCCGGAGCTTTCTTT
CASTQITDSSGAFF
>TRBV3-1/TRBV3-2|.|TRBJ1-4|TRBD1
TGTGCCAGCAGCCAAGATATTGACAGGGGGCACGAAAAACTGTTTTTT
CASSQDIDRGHEKLFF
>TRBV15|.|TRBJ2-5|.
TGTGCCACCAGCAGGGACAGATCTTCAGGGGAGACCCAGTACTTC
CATSRDRSSGETQYF
>TRBV5-6|.|TRBJ1-3|.
TGTGCCAGCAGCCTCTACGGGACACTTTCGGGGGGAAACACCATATATTTT
CASSLYGTLSGGNTIYF
>TRBV7-9|.|TRBJ2-2|.
TGTGCCAGCAGCTTATCAGTAACAAGGGAGGCCACCGGGGAGCTGTTTTTT
CASSLSVTREATGELFF
>TRBV6-5|.|TRBJ2-5|TRBD2
TGTGCCAGCACCTATCTAGCGGGGGAGGGCGGGACCCAGTACTTC
CASTYLAGEGGTQYF
>TRBV4-1|.|TRBJ1-5|.
TGCGCCAGCAGCCAAGATCAGGGACAGCCCCAGCATTTT
CASSQDQGQPQHF
>TRBV7-9|once|TRBJ2-5|TRBD2
TGTGCCAGCAGTAGCGGGGTGGGACAAGAGACCCAGTACTTC
CASSSGVGQETQYF
>TRBV9|few|TRBJ1-1|.
TGTGCCAGCAGCGTAGGAGGAGGGCAGGGTGAAGCTTTCTTT
CASSVGGGQGEAFF
>TRBV14|.|TRBJ1-1|.
TGTGCCAGCAGCCAAGGTATAGGGGCGAACACTGAAGCTTTCTTT
CASSQGIGANTEAFF
>TRBV5-4|once|TRBJ2-5|.
TGTGCCAGCAGCTTGATTACCCAGGGCCAAGAGACCCAGTACTTC
CASSLITQGQETQYF
>TRBV28|.|TRBJ2-1|.
TGTGCCAGCAGCCTAGCGTATCCCTACAATGAGCAGTTCTTC
CASSLAYPYNEQFF
>TRBV3-1/TRBV3-2|.|TRBJ1-1|TRBD1
TGTGCCAGCAGCCTGAGACAGGGGTGGAACACTGAAGCTTTCTTT
CASSLRQGWNTEAFF
>TRBV12-3/TRBV12-4|.|TRBJ2-7|.
TGTGCCAGCACCGGGACACCCTTCTACGAGCAGTACTTC
CASTGTPFYEQYF
>TRBV27|.|TRBJ1-2|.
TGTGCCAGCAGTTTATCCCCGGAGGGCTATGGCTACACCTTC
CASSLSPEGYGYTF
>TRBV5-1|.|TRBJ2-3|.
TGCGCCAGCAGCTCGCAGGGGAGCACAGATACGCAGTATTTT
CASSSQGSTDTQYF
>TRBV6-5|.|TRBJ1-5|TRBD1
TGTGCCAGCCGACAGGGAAGGGATCAGCCCCAGCATTTT
CASRQGRDQPQHF
>TRBV9|.|TRBJ2-3|.
TGTGCCAGCAGCGTAGACAGGGAAACAGATACGCAGTATTTT
CASSVDRETDTQYF
>TRBV3-1/TRBV3-2|once|TRBJ2-5|TRBD2
TGTGCCAGCAGCCCCCGGACTAGCGGGGGCCGGGAGACCCAGTACTTC
CASSPRTSGGRETQYF
>TRBV4-1|.|TRBJ2-4|TRBD1
TGCGCCAGCAGCCGTTGGACAGGCCCACCAGCCAAAAACATTCAGTACTTC
CASSRWTGPPAKNIQYF
>TRBV6-5|.|TRBJ1-6|.
TGTGCCAGCAGCCAAACTCGGGGGTCACCCCTCCACTTT
CASSQTRGSPLHF
>TRBV28|few|TRBJ1-2|.
TGTGCCAGCAGTCAAATGGAACAGTTATATGGCTACACCTTC
CASSQMEQLYGYTF
>TRBV7-8|once|TRBJ1-5|.
TGTGCCAGCAGCTCCTTGGGCCAGCCCCAGCATTTT
CASSSLGQPQHF
>TRBV19|.|TRBJ2-3|TRBD2
TGTGCCAGTAGCCTACTAGCGGGGGGGATAGATACGCAGTATTTT
CASSLLAGGIDTQYF
>TRBV5-4|.|TRBJ2-7|.
TGTGCCACCACAGACGGAACCTACGAGCAGTACTTC
CATTDGTYEQYF
>TRBV28|once|TRBJ1-4|.
TGTGCCAGCAGTTACGGGACATTCGGAGAAAAACTGTTTTTT
CASSYGTFGEKLFF
>TRBV5-6|.|TRBJ1-5|.
TGTGCCAGCAGCTTGCGAATCGGGACAAATCAGCCCCAGCATTTT
CASSLRIGTNQPQHF
>TRBV29-1|.|TRBJ1-1|.
TGCAGCTCCGTCCGGGGGAACACTGAAGCTTTCTTT
CSSVRGNTEAFF
>TRBV6-5|.|TRBJ2-5|.
TGTGCCAGCTTCGCGGAAGAGACCCAGTACTTC
CASFAEETQYF